This T cell receptor beta chain is drawn from a study of blood T cell repertoires in COVID-19. Across the study: Researchers got acute and convalescent COVID-19 samples from the United States, Italy and Spain. PBMCs, B-cell-depleted T cells, or T cells provided the cDNA or gDNA that made up the material.

This CDR3 spans 11 amino acids. V dropped 3 bases and J dropped 8 bases, with 10 bases sitting between them. The germline V gene has CDR1 DFQATT and CDR2 SNEGSKA (reference sequence). Per the original data handling: Researchers report that nucleated cell counts were estimated from reference gene primer amplification. Assay used: immunoSEQ multiplex PCR; TCRdb lists only in-frame clones, some missing. That table gives V, J and clone size, and the DNA gave D and trimming. The data contain 65,000 to 85,000 clones, 60% to 75% of them seen just once; the ten biggest clones take up 5% to 6%. The chain has TRBV20-1 and TRBJ1-2; D is uncertain. This TCR came from a man between 45 and 60 years old with active or convalescent COVID-19. Material for sequencing was peripheral blood. The DNA of the CDR3 is TGCAGTGCTAGTGATCAGAGGGGCTACACCTTC. Its translation is CSASDQRGYTF.